Sequencing of this TCR beta chain was carried out in a study of blood T cell repertoires in COVID-19. Looking at the study overall: Acute and convalescent COVID-19 specimens originated in the United States, Italy and Spain.

The repertoire was sequenced with immunoSEQ multiplex PCR; TCRdb's copy has only in-frame clones and lacks some. The data show about 140,000 clones, about 87% seen once. This clone was seen a single time. V lost 4 bases, J lost 7 bases, and 6 bases stayed unmatched. CDR1 and CDR2 from the germline V gene are MNHEY and SVGAGI. The CDR3 totals 14 residues. In Seattle, patients joined the study during active infection and were tracked longitudinally. The V and J genes are TRBV6-5 and TRBJ2-7; 11 bases agree with TRBD1. The sequencing sample was made of peripheral blood. This receptor was taken from a human donor with COVID-19, enrolled during active disease. The donor label of this sample is uncertain. The CDR3 coding sequence is TGTGCCAGCAGTTGGACAGGGGGCGCTCGGGAGCAGTACTTC. This codes for CASSWTGGAREQYF.